This entry features one T cell receptor (beta chain) sequence. The antigen is not known. Via MiXCR, TCRdb re-called the 5' RACE reads, giving one row per CDR3 protein. Among fewer than 200,000 distinct CDR3 sequences, approximately 18% were seen once, and the ten largest hold 4.3%. These data originate in a study of CD8 T cells in ankylosing spondylitis. Study-level findings and limits: Reported data indicate significant enrichment of disease-linked clones within matched ankylosing spondylitis synovial fluid.

The sequenced material came from blood, either unsorted or a sorted T cell fraction (not recorded which). This sequence originates from a male donor aged 10-35 years with ankylosing spondylitis or in good health (not recorded which).

CDR3 sequence reads: CASSPGGAPTQYF. DNA for the CDR3: TGTGCCAGCAGTCCAGGAGGAGCCCCAACGCAGTATTTT. V usage is TRBV7-6 and J usage is TRBJ2-3; the D gene is possibly TRBD2 (5 bases). The V gene's germline CDR1 is SGHVS and CDR2 FNYEAQ. V was clipped by 6 bases and J by 9 bases, with 16 bases between them. The CDR3 runs to 13 residues.